The 16 T cell receptor beta chains presented below share a single source sample, sequenced in a study of tumor and adjacent non-tumor tissue in lung cancer. This sample's RNA came from whole unsorted tissue. The normal lung tissue was taken more than 3 cm from the tumor edge. Three rounds of nested PCR, following a modified ARM-PCR protocol, produced the TCRbeta library. TCRdb analysed the multiplex PCR reads with MiXCR anew, one entry per CDR3 protein. Of roughly 43,000 distinct CDR3 sequences in the sample, roughly 60% were seen once. The sequenced sample was distant non-tumor lung tissue. The receptors derive from a man aged 45-60 years with non-small cell lung cancer.

Concerning this clonotype itself: The germline gene is not matched at one end of the junction; a read error may be the cause. The V and J genes are TRBV11-2 and TRBJ2-7; 12 bases are a match to TRBD2. This CDR3 is 16 amino acids long. Germline lookup yields CDR1 SGHAT and CDR2 FQNNGV. CDR3 nucleotide sequence: TGCGCCAGCAGCTTAGACCCGGGACTAGCGGGTTCCGAGCAGTATTTC. Translating it yields CASSLDPGLAGSEQYF.

A word on this clonotype: This may be a read error: a much more frequent sequence differs by one nucleotide. The CDR3 does not close with the conserved phenylalanine or tryptophan, likely indicating a read error. This sequence joins TRBV5-1 and TRBJ2-7; no clear D. Germline V gene data show CDR1 as SGHRS and CDR2 as YFSETQ. CDR3 length: 13 amino acids. V lost 0 bases, J lost 3 bases, and 7 bases lay in between. For the CDR3, the DNA is TGCGCCAGCAGCTTGGTCGTGAGCTACGAGCAGTACTTA. It encodes CASSLVVSYEQYL.

With regard to this clonotype: Mismatch with germline at one junction end may stem from a read error. The chain recombines TRBV5-4 with TRBJ1-1; 8 positions agree with TRBD1. CDR3 length: 14 amino acids. Per germline, CDR1 SGHNT and CDR2 YYREEE (reference sequence). CDR3 region: CASSSGTGGPEAFF. The CDR3 DNA follows: TGTGCTAGCAGCTCCGGGACAGGAGGCCCTGAAGCTTTCTTT.

The chain joins TRBV30 to TRBJ2-4; 10 nucleotides align to TRBD1. This CDR3 has 14 amino acids. V was pared by 5 bases and J by 16 bases, with 17 bases of the junction left unmatched. CDR1 is GTSNPN, CDR2 SVGIG, per germline (reference sequence). The chain's CDR3 is CAWGPGQGKNIHYF. DNA of the CDR3: TGTGCCTGGGGACCGGGACAGGGGAAAAACATCCATTACTTC.

This clonotype was detected ten times or more. The chain uses TRBV6-1 and TRBJ2-1; 7 bases fit TRBD1. This CDR3 region has 14 residues. The V and J ends lost 2 bases and 6 bases, in that order; junction bases with no gene match: 4. Germline V lookup: CDR1 MNHNS, CDR2 SASEGT. DNA for the CDR3: TGTGCCAGCAGTGAATGGGCAGGGGGCAATGAGCAGTTCTTC. Residues: CASSEWAGGNEQFF.

This sequence joins TRBV29-1 and TRBJ2-3; D possibly matches TRBD1 or TRBD2 (5 bases each). Per the germline V gene, CDR1 is SQVTM and CDR2 is ANQGSEA. This CDR3 is built from 15 residues. V was shortened by 7 bases and J by 1 base, with 18 bases between the two germline ends. For the CDR3, the DNA is TGCAGCGCGACCCCGGGGACGGTGGGCACAGATACGCAGTATTTT. Protein sequence: CSATPGTVGTDTQYF.

This clonotype was recorded a few times. This could be a read error, since a much larger clone is one nucleotide away. The chain combines TRBV6-1 with TRBJ2-1; D is perhaps TRBD1 or TRBD2 (5 bases each). Germline assignment: CDR1 MNHNS and CDR2 SASEGT. The CDR3 length is 13 residues. The CDR3 loop is CVSSSGPGNPGFF. DNA of the CDR3: TGTGTCAGCAGTTCAGGGCCGGGAAACCCGGGGTTCTTC.

Details on this clonotype: This CDR3 is missing its conserved last phenylalanine or tryptophan, likely due to a read error. V usage is TRBV11-1 and J usage is TRBJ2-7; possibly TRBD2 for D (6 bases). The CDR3 is made up of 13 amino acids. The germline V gene encodes CDR1 SGHAT and CDR2 FQDESV (reference sequence). CDR3 sequence reads: CVGSLLGLLEQYY. The CDR3 DNA is TGTGTCGGCAGCTTATTGGGACTCTTGGAGCAGTACTAC.

A note on this clonotype: The junction departs from germline at one end; a sequencing error may be responsible. The gene calls are TRBV29-1 and TRBJ2-3; 7 nucleotides match TRBD1. The CDR3 extends over 10 amino acids. CDR1 is SQVTM and CDR2 is ANQGSEA in the germline V gene. CDR3 sequence: CSLGTDTQYF. DNA of the CDR3: TGCAGCCTTGGGACAGATACGCAATATTTT.

This clonotype was seen a few times. The rearrangement joins TRBV2 to TRBJ2-3; 7 nucleotides line up with TRBD2. The CDR3 spans 15 residues. Germline lookup yields CDR1 SNHLY and CDR2 FYNNEI. V gave up 8 bases and J gave up 4 bases; unmatched junction bases: 12. CDR3 bases: TGTGCCAGCCGCCGGGGCGGGAGTAGGGCAGATACGCAGTATTTT. This codes for CASRRGGSRADTQYF.

As for this clonotype: One end of the junction does not line up with germline, which may come from a read error. The chain is built from TRBV4-2 and TRBJ2-7, with D possibly being TRBD1 or TRBD2 (5 bases each). Germline lookup yields CDR1 LGHNA and CDR2 YNFKEQ. This CDR3 spans 14 amino acids. The CDR3 is CASSNRDPPYELYF. CDR3 coding DNA: TGTGCCAGCAGCAACCGGGACCCACCATACGAGCTGTACTTC.

The rearrangement uses TRBV11-2 and TRBJ2-1, with 14 positions matching TRBD2. The V and J ends lost 5 bases and 6 bases, in that order; junction bases with no gene match: 6. Germline V gives CDR1 SGHAT, CDR2 FQNNGV. This CDR3 has 16 residues. The CDR3 nucleotides are TGTGCCAGCAGCCCCTGGGGACTAGCGGGAGTCAATGAGCAGTTCTTC. Its translation: CASSPWGLAGVNEQFF.

For this clonotype: At one end the junction does not follow the germline gene, possibly because of a read error. The genes are TRBV6-1 and TRBJ2-1; the match to TRBD2 covers 7 bases. This CDR3 has 13 amino acids. Germline assignment: CDR1 MNHNS and CDR2 SASEGT. CDR3 coding DNA: TGTGCCACCAGTGAAGGTTGGACTAGTGAGCACTTCTTC. Translation gives CATSEGWTSEHFF.

For the CDR3, the DNA is TGTGCCAGCAGCCCCTCGGGACAGGTTGAGCAGGCCCAGCATTTT. Its protein is CASSPSGQVEQAQHF. The V gene is TRBV4-2, the J gene TRBJ1-5; 8 bases line up with TRBD1. This CDR3 has 15 residues. Looked up from germline, CDR1 is LGHNA and CDR2 is YNFKEQ. Trimming took 4 bases from V and 11 from J; bases not matched to a gene: 13.

Comment on this clonotype: In this CDR3 the conserved last residue, phenylalanine or tryptophan, is missing, so a read error is likely. The chain links TRBV6-2 or TRBV6-3 to TRBJ2-4; D is perhaps TRBD1 or TRBD2 (6 bases each). V gave up 7 bases and J gave up 2 bases, with 21 bases separating them. The CDR3 has 17 amino acids. In germline, CDR1 is MNHEY, CDR2 SVGEGT. Here the CDR3 reads CASNSGASGISKNIQYL. The CDR3, as DNA: TGTGCCAGCAATTCGGGGGCTAGTGGGATATCCAAAAACATTCAGTACCTC.

With respect to this clonotype: A junction end diverges from the germline sequence, so it may reflect a read error. V is TRBV10-3 and J is TRBJ2-5, with unresolved D. This CDR3 contains 16 residues. CDR1 is ENHRY and CDR2 is SYGVKD in the germline V gene. CDR3 sequence: CAISGNTGALSETQYF. The CDR3 DNA follows: TGTGCCATCAGTGGTAATACGGGTGCTCTGTCAGAGACTCAGTACTTC.